This T cell receptor beta chain was sequenced in a study of blood T cell repertoires in COVID-19. Across the whole study: Samples representing acute and convalescent COVID-19 were sourced from the United States, Italy and Spain. In each case, the material was cDNA or gDNA derived from T cells, B-cell-depleted T cells, or PBMCs.

CDR1 is SGHTA, CDR2 FQGNSA, per germline. Trimming stripped 11 bases from V and 2 bases from J, with 12 bases between. This CDR3 has 12 amino acids. As processed by the authors: By means of reference gene primer amplification, nucleated cell counts were estimated. Repertoires were generated with immunoSEQ multiplex PCR, while TCRdb's copy carries only in-frame clones and drops some. D and trimming were read from the DNA, whereas the V and J calls and clone size are those reported in that table. The top ten clones hold around 4.4% of a sample with over 350,000 clones, around 89% of them seen once. The genes are TRBV7-2 and TRBJ1-1, with D possibly being TRBD1 (5 bases). Sequenced material: peripheral blood. This TCR was sampled from a woman aged 25 to 39 with acute or convalescent COVID-19. The CDR3: CACGRVNTEAFF. The CDR3 coding sequence is TGTGCCTGCGGCAGGGTTAACACTGAAGCTTTCTTT.